This TCR beta chain was identified in a study of shared T cell receptors in the human thymus. TCRdb's copy holds only in-frame clones and misses some; the assay was immunoSEQ multiplex PCR. The sample holds hundreds of thousands of clones; over 75% are singletons and the top ten take about 0.0094%. Germline CDR1 is SGHTA and CDR2 is FQGNSA. Losses at the gene ends were 3 bases for V and 2 bases for J; bases not matched to a gene: 5. The CDR3 extends over 16 amino acids. The data also belong to a second study, concerning human thymus T cells. That work contributes: The study used thymus tissue resected during corrective heart surgery.

The V and J genes are TRBV7-2 and TRBJ2-5; TRBD1 aligns across 11 bases. The sample consisted of thymocytes. The clonotype originates from a boy under two years old with a congenital heart defect. CDR3: CASSFLGTGGQETQYF. CDR3 nucleotide sequence: TGTGCCAGCAGCTTCTTAGGGACAGGGGGGCAAGAGACCCAGTACTTC.